The present entry profiles one T cell receptor beta chain with its context. The antigen it recognizes is unknown. The sample holds no much larger clone one base away, and base qualities are not on file. Data came from an Illumina HiSeq 1500. TCRdb handled the public reads itself, with Q25 trimming in fastp and clone calling in MiXCR, and kept productive beta chains. Every entry covers one CDR3 protein and lists the most common genes and DNA from its rows. This sample gives about half a million distinct CDR3 sequences in total; 30% to 35% of them show up just once. The top ten clones comprise 17% of the sample. These data originate in a study of T cell repertoires in cytomegalovirus infection (dated by TCRdb to the late 2010s). General notes on the study: Peptide stimulations targeted recently identified HLA-C-restricted CMV epitopes, whose presentation resists viral immunomodulation, together with well-studied HLA-B-restricted epitopes. The HLA type of each donor mattered for the analysis, because public TCR beta signatures pointed to carriage of CMV infection along with the matching HLA type. Overall study results and their limits: Carriers of CMV infection plus the relevant HLA type were discriminated by the cumulative frequency of public TCR beta family members in the study cohort and in an independent roughly 380-donor cohort. The ex vivo response was dominated by HLA-C-restricted CMV-specific TCR beta clonotypes, which also provided the single most frequent clonotype in two of eight donors.

The treatment or condition label here, explained by the study, means: in vitro stimulation with specific CMV peptide epitopes to enrich CMV-specific T cells. The CDR3 covers 14 residues, taking in both the cysteine and the phenylalanine. Kept here is only the CDR3 DNA, which spans 42 bases and is read in frame from base 1. Sequences MNHEY (CDR1) and SVGEGT (CDR2) are obtained from the germline V gene. The trim is 0 bases for V and 9 bases for J, with a gap of 9 bases between the germline ends. This clonotype was sampled from a human donor in good health (CMV status not recorded). Some clones in this sample may be carry-over from other donors' samples. Sequenced here: cultured PBMCs, sampled from culture after CMV antigen stimulation. This receptor chain uses TRBV6-2 or TRBV6-3 and TRBJ1-6; the D gene is not confidently resolved. The DNA is TGTGCCAGCAGTTACTCGAATAATCGTTCACCCCTCCACTTT. Translated, this is CASSYSNNRSPLHF.